Presented here are 29 T cell receptor beta chains from one specimen sequenced in a study of T cell clonotyping in hematopoietic cell transplantation. Assay used: immunoSEQ multiplex PCR; TCRdb lists only in-frame clones, some missing. The sample yields about 12,000 clones, about 88% seen once. Input material: peripheral blood mononuclear cells. The source is a human donor who either received an allogeneic hematopoietic cell transplant for a myeloid malignancy or was a related donor (not recorded which). Some clones in this sample may be carry-over from other donors' samples.

The chain is built from TRBV4-2 and TRBJ1-6; TRBD1 matches 9 bases. The CDR3 loop spans 17 amino acids. Germline trimming cut 0 bases from V and 3 bases from J; bases unmatched to any gene: 3. CDR1 and CDR2 from the germline V gene are LGHNA and YNFKEQ. CDR3 coding DNA: TGTGCCAGCAGCCAAGACCCGACAGGGGGCTATAATTCACCCCTCCACTTT. Translated: CASSQDPTGGYNSPLHF.

The chain links TRBV10-3 to TRBJ2-5, with TRBD1 matching over 9 bases. The J segment lost 2 bases and the V segment lost 0 bases, leaving 4 bases of the junction unmatched. This CDR3 comprises 16 residues. The germline V gene encodes CDR1 ENHRY and CDR2 SYGVKD. The CDR3 region is CAISESAGQGQETQYF. CDR3 sequence (DNA): TGTGCCATCAGTGAGTCGGCAGGACAGGGGCAAGAGACCCAGTACTTC.

This clone appeared a single time. This chain uses TRBV7-8 with TRBJ2-5; 12 bases fit TRBD2. The V and J ends lost 4 bases and 5 bases, in that order; junction bases with no gene match: 14. The CDR3 extends over 18 amino acids. Germline lookup yields CDR1 SGHVS and CDR2 FQNEAQ. DNA of the CDR3: TGTGCCAGCAGCTACCGGACTAGCGGGGCCGGAGGATTTGAGACCCAGTACTTC. As protein: CASSYRTSGAGGFETQYF.

V gene TRBV5-1 combines with J gene TRBJ2-7, with TRBD1 matching 9 bases. V was pared by 3 bases and J by 3 bases, with 7 bases of the junction left unmatched. The CDR3 spans 15 residues. Germline CDR1 and CDR2: SGHRS and YFSETQ. In DNA form, the CDR3 reads TGCGCCAGCAGCTGGACAGGGGCGCTGGACTACGAGCAGTACTTC. Translating gives CASSWTGALDYEQYF.

The chain links TRBV19 to TRBJ2-1; maybe TRBD1 (6 bases). The ends were cut back, 5 bases at V and 9 bases at J, with 17 bases in the middle. The CDR3 loop spans 14 amino acids. CDR1 is LNHDA, CDR2 SQIVND, per germline (reference sequence). The CDR3 bases are TGTGCCAGTAGTTACTCAGGGGATGGGGGTGAGCAGTTCTTC. Amino acids: CASSYSGDGGEQFF.

V and J are TRBV5-4 and TRBJ2-5; D remains unclear. The V end was cut by 3 bases, the J end by 5 bases, with 14 bases between. This CDR3 region has 14 residues. CDR1 is SGHNT and CDR2 is YYREEE in the germline V gene (reference sequence). For the CDR3, the DNA is TGTGCCAGCAGCTCACCGCGGACGTCGGAGACCCAGTACTTC. Residues: CASSSPRTSETQYF.

In this sample, this clone turned up once. The chain couples TRBV19 to TRBJ2-2; 7 nucleotides align to TRBD1. Unmatched junction bases numbered 5, after V lost 11 bases and J lost 8 bases. CDR3 size: 11 residues. Per the germline V gene, CDR1 is LNHDA and CDR2 is SQIVND (reference sequence). The CDR3 region is CASHRGGELFF. Here the CDR3 DNA reads TGTGCCTCACACAGGGGAGGGGAGCTGTTTTTT. Using reference TRBV19 and TRBJ2-2 for the parts outside the CDR3, the full variable domain is DGGITQSPKYLFRKEGQNVTLSCEQNLNHDAMYWYRQDPGQGLRLIYYSQIVNDFQKGDIAEGYSVSREKKESFPLTVTSAQKNPTAFYLCASHRGGELFFGEGSRLTVL.

V gene TRBV21-1 combines with J gene TRBJ2-7; the D call in the table, TRBD1, was not verified against the DNA. TRBV21-1 is tagged as a pseudogene. CDR3 length: 16 amino acids. The CDR3 region is CASSNTTGASTYEQYF. The CDR3 DNA follows: TGTGCCAGCAGCAACACGACAGGGGCTAGTACCTACGAGCAGTACTTC.

The count of this clone is one. This chain connects TRBV5-6 to TRBJ2-7; D not resolved. V was clipped by 1 base and J by 0 bases, with 8 bases between them. Germline V gene sequence: CDR1 SGHDT, CDR2 YYEEEE. This CDR3 contains 14 residues. CDR3: CASSLPGFSYEQYF. The CDR3 DNA follows: TGTGCCAGCAGCTTGCCCGGGTTCTCCTACGAGCAGTACTTC. Using reference TRBV5-6 and TRBJ2-7 for the parts outside the CDR3, the full variable domain is DAGVTQSPTHLIKTRGQQVTLRCSPKSGHDTVSWYQQALGQGPQFIFQYYEEEERQRGNFPDRFSGHQFPNYSSELNVNALLLGDSALYLCASSLPGFSYEQYFGPGTRLTVT.

This clone was seen only once. The chain carries TRBV11-2 and TRBJ2-3; 10 bases line up with TRBD1. V gave up 5 bases and J gave up 1 base; unmatched junction bases: 3. Germline lookup yields CDR1 SGHAT and CDR2 FQNNGV. The CDR3 spans 15 residues. CDR3 sequence reads: CASSPGTGGTDTQYF. Written as DNA, the CDR3 is TGTGCCAGCAGCCCCGGGACAGGGGGCACAGATACGCAGTATTTT.

V usage is TRBV7-2 and J usage is TRBJ1-5; D is possibly TRBD1 (6 bases). The V and J ends lost 5 bases and 0 bases respectively, with 11 bases between them. This CDR3 comprises 15 residues. CDR1 and CDR2 from the germline V gene are SGHTA and FQGNSA. The chain's CDR3 is CASSTGTFSNQPQHF. CDR3 coding DNA: TGTGCCAGCAGCACCGGGACATTTAGCAATCAGCCCCAGCATTTT.

The gene calls are TRBV5-6 and TRBJ1-6, with D unclear. The germline V gene has CDR1 SGHDT and CDR2 YYEEEE. Trimming took off 2 bases at V and 7 bases at J, with 16 bases between the two ends. The CDR3 extends over 16 amino acids. CDR3 in amino acids: CASSFVDITGNSPLHF. The DNA for the CDR3 is TGTGCCAGCAGCTTTGTAGACATCACCGGGAATTCACCCCTCCACTTT.

The chain links TRBV7-2 to TRBJ2-7; 8 nucleotides match TRBD2. CDR1 is SGHTA and CDR2 is FQGNSA in the germline V gene. Trimming at V came to 3 bases and at J to 4 bases, leaving 8 bases not matched to a gene. The CDR3 totals 15 residues. CDR3 in amino acids: CASSFGGGGSYEQYF. CDR3 DNA: TGTGCCAGCAGCTTCGGGGGGGGAGGTTCGTACGAGCAGTACTTC.

The chain has TRBV6-1 and TRBJ2-7, with D possibly matching TRBD1 (6 bases). The CDR3 is 12 residues long. Germline V gene lookup returns CDR1 MNHNS and CDR2 SASEGT. V was trimmed by 7 bases and J by 4 bases, leaving 11 bases between them. CDR3 sequence reads: CASIRDKYEQYF. CDR3 nucleotide sequence: TGTGCCAGCATTCGGGACAAGTACGAGCAGTACTTC.

The chain carries TRBV10-2 and TRBJ1-1, with a possible D match to TRBD1 (5 bases). The CDR3 is 11 residues long. Trimming stripped 6 bases from V and 7 bases from J, with 9 bases between. Germline assignment: CDR1 WSHSY and CDR2 SAAADI. Written as DNA, the CDR3 is TGCGCCAGCAGGGGGGTCCATGAAGCTTTCTTT. Encoded protein: CASRGVHEAFF.

The chain combines TRBV11-3 with TRBJ2-2; D perhaps matches TRBD2 (5 bases). The germline gives CDR1 SGHNT, CDR2 YENEEA. Between the trimmed V and J ends, which lost 5 bases and 7 bases, there was a span of 14 bases. The CDR3 is 14 amino acids. CDR3 region: CASSPQVRGGELFF. The CDR3 DNA reads as TGTGCCAGCAGCCCCCAGGTCCGGGGCGGGGAGCTGTTTTTT.

The J gene is TRBJ2-3, the V gene TRBV25-1; D might be TRBD1 or TRBD2, each matching 5 bases. CDR1 is MGHDK and CDR2 is SYGVNS in the germline V gene. V lost 3 bases, J lost 6 bases, and 7 bases lay in between. This CDR3 spans 12 amino acids. Here the CDR3 reads CASSDWGDTQYF. Written as DNA, the CDR3 is TGTGCCAGCAGTGATTGGGGGGATACGCAGTATTTT.

The chain joins TRBV19 to TRBJ2-2; 7 bases map to TRBD2. Germline V CDR1 and CDR2: LNHDA, SQIVND (reference sequence). This CDR3 is built from 15 residues. Trimming cost V 5 bases and J 8 bases; bases outside gene matches: 11. The chain's CDR3 is CASSVIAGATGELFF. The CDR3 nucleotides are TGTGCCAGTAGTGTGATAGCGGGCGCTACTGGGGAGCTGTTTTTT.

The chain employs TRBV6-5 and TRBJ1-4; the D is unclear. The CDR3 loop spans 13 amino acids. CDR1 MNHEY and CDR2 SVGAGI come from the germline V gene. V dropped 2 bases and J dropped 3 bases, with 4 bases sitting between them. The CDR3 protein is CASSYAANEKLFF. For the CDR3, the DNA is TGTGCCAGCAGTTACGCTGCTAATGAAAAACTGTTTTTT.

The chain is built from TRBV14 and TRBJ2-7; D could derive from TRBD1 or TRBD2 (5 bases each). V lost 1 base and J 2 bases, leaving 12 bases between the germline ends. The CDR3 sequence is 15 residues long. CDR1 and CDR2 (germline): SGHDN, FVKESK. The CDR3 sequence: CASSQGGVLPYEQYF. DNA of the CDR3: TGTGCCAGCAGCCAAGGAGGGGTCTTGCCCTACGAGCAGTACTTC.

The rearrangement uses TRBV4-2 and TRBJ1-1, with 9 bases that match TRBD1. V was clipped by 0 bases and J by 10 bases; unmatched bases: 6. The CDR3 has 14 residues. Per germline, CDR1 LGHNA and CDR2 YNFKEQ. The CDR3, as DNA: TGTGCCAGCAGCCAAGATCGGGACAGGGAATTAGCTTTCTTT. This sequence encodes CASSQDRDRELAFF.

This sequence joins TRBV6-1 and TRBJ1-2; D uncertain. This CDR3 region has 15 residues. Trimming took off 4 bases at V and 3 bases at J, with 15 bases between the two ends. CDR1 MNHNS and CDR2 SASEGT come from the germline V gene. CDR3 sequence: CASSGIKSGYYGYTF. In DNA form, the CDR3 reads TGTGCCAGCAGTGGCATTAAATCAGGCTACTATGGCTACACCTTC.

CDR3 loop: CASSLASGNEQFF. CDR3 coding DNA: TGCGCCAGCAGCTTGGCCTCTGGGAATGAGCAGTTCTTC. This rearrangement joins TRBV5-1 to TRBJ2-1, with D uncertain. Trimming stripped 0 bases from V and 7 bases from J, with 8 bases between. Germline CDR1 SGHRS, CDR2 YFSETQ. The CDR3 runs 13 residues.

The CDR3 spells CASSQVEGSETQYF. CDR3 nucleotide sequence: TGCGCCAGCAGCCAGGTGGAGGGGTCAGAGACCCAGTACTTC. The chain has TRBV4-3 and TRBJ2-5, with D possibly matching TRBD2 (6 bases). CDR3 length: 14 amino acids. Germline CDR1 reads LGHNA; CDR2 reads YSLEER. V lost 3 bases and J 4 bases, leaving 12 bases between the germline ends.

Only a few counts were recorded for this clone. V and J are TRBV5-1 and TRBJ1-4, with 10 bases identical to TRBD1. Germline loops: CDR1 SGHRS, CDR2 YFSETQ. This CDR3 contains 15 residues. V shed 4 bases, J shed 6 bases, and the junction held 6 bases outside the gene matches. The CDR3, as DNA: TGCGCCAGCAGCCCTGATGGACAGGGGGATGAAAAACTGTTTTTT. Translation: CASSPDGQGDEKLFF.

The chain carries TRBV5-1 and TRBJ2-1; 11 positions agree with TRBD2. CDR1 is SGHRS and CDR2 is YFSETQ in the germline V gene. V lost 1 base to trimming and J lost 5 bases; unmatched junction nucleotides: 8. This CDR3 comprises 17 residues. CDR3 nucleotide sequence: TGCGCCAGCAGCTTGCTAGCGGGGGGATTCGTAGACAATGAGCAGTTCTTC. Translated: CASSLLAGGFVDNEQFF.

V gene TRBV5-1 combines with J gene TRBJ2-1; 13 bases fit TRBD2. The CDR3 loop spans 16 amino acids. CDR1 is SGHRS, CDR2 YFSETQ, per germline. Trimming removed 5 bases from V and 7 bases from J; junction bases left unmatched: 9. CDR3 in DNA: TGCGCCAGCAGACAATTGACTAGCGGGGGGTATAATGAGCAGTTCTTC. Protein product: CASRQLTSGGYNEQFF.

The chain has TRBV25-1 and TRBJ2-7; D gene unclear. Germline lookup yields CDR1 MGHDK and CDR2 SYGVNS. The germline V and J ends were trimmed by 6 bases and 0 bases, with 3 bases remaining between them. This CDR3 contains 11 residues. In nucleotides, the CDR3 is TGTGCCAGCAGCCACTCCTACGAGCAGTACTTC. This encodes CASSHSYEQYF.

The gene calls are TRBV19 and TRBJ2-7; 10 bases map to TRBD1. V shed 5 bases and J 4 bases; nucleotides not matched to a gene: 8. Germline CDR1 is LNHDA and CDR2 is SQIVND (reference sequence). The CDR3 extends over 15 amino acids. The CDR3 spells CASSVGQGLLYEQYF. The DNA for the CDR3 is TGTGCCAGTAGTGTGGGACAGGGGCTACTTTACGAGCAGTACTTC. Full variable domain (remainder filled in from reference TRBV19 and TRBJ2-7): DGGITQSPKYLFRKEGQNVTLSCEQNLNHDAMYWYRQDPGQGLRLIYYSQIVNDFQKGDIAEGYSVSREKKESFPLTVTSAQKNPTAFYLCASSVGQGLLYEQYFGPGTRLTVT.